The 15 T cell receptor beta chains below all came from one sample that was sequenced in a study of Ad26.COV2.S vaccination and SARS-CoV-2 variants. Treatment here: about 20 received Ad26.COV2.S at low or high dose, single or two shots; 5 received placebo; per-sample allocation not given. Sampling was performed 63 days after the first vaccine or placebo injection. Profiling relied on immunoSEQ multiplex PCR, and the TCRdb table lists in-frame clones only, not all of them. The table lists some 270,000 clones, 87% of them singletons. The sequences come from peripheral blood, collected in a trial of Ad26.COV2.S vaccine versus placebo. These receptors all stem from a person between 18 and 65 years old who received the Ad26.COV2.S COVID-19 vaccine or a placebo.

This chain links TRBV19 with TRBJ2-7, with 9 bases lining up with TRBD2. The CDR3 has 13 amino acids. V trimming: 4 bases; J trimming: 5 bases; junction bases outside the gene matches: 3. Per germline, CDR1 LNHDA and CDR2 SQIVND (reference sequence). CDR3 nucleotide sequence: TGTGCCAGTAGTAGGGGACTAGCCGACGAGCAGTACGTC. Amino acid sequence: CASSRGLADEQYV.

This clone came up once. CDR3 sequence reads: CASSLERSGSLREQFF. The CDR3 DNA reads TGTGCCAGCAGCTTGGAACGAAGCGGGAGTCTCCGTGAGCAGTTCTTC. The chain employs TRBV7-6 and TRBJ2-1; 8 bases align to TRBD2. From germline, CDR1 is SGHVS and CDR2 FNYEAQ. V gave up 3 bases and J gave up 9 bases; unmatched junction bases: 13. CDR3 length: 16 amino acids.

The chain carries TRBV19 and TRBJ1-6, with 8 bases fitting TRBD1. V lost 6 bases and J lost 0; bases outside the gene matches: 7. The CDR3 is 17 residues long. CDR1 LNHDA and CDR2 SQIVND come from the germline V gene (reference sequence). CDR3 sequence reads: CASSHGQGYSYNSPLHF. The CDR3, as DNA: TGTGCCAGTAGCCACGGACAGGGTTACTCCTATAATTCACCCCTCCACTTT.

This chain joins TRBV18 and TRBJ2-5, with TRBD2 identical over 11 bases. The CDR3 length is 15 residues. CDR1 is KGHSH, CDR2 LQKENI, per germline. The V gene end was trimmed by 6 bases and the J gene end by 2 bases; junction bases not matched to a gene: 5. This CDR3 is CASSPGTSGQETQYF. As DNA, the CDR3 is TGTGCCAGCTCTCCTGGGACTAGCGGACAAGAGACCCAGTACTTC.

The chain combines TRBV7-9 with TRBJ2-1, with D perhaps TRBD2 (6 bases). The CDR3 loop spans 17 amino acids. V shed 1 base and J shed 2 bases, with 15 bases lying between them. CDR1 is SEHNR and CDR2 is FQNEAQ in the germline V gene (reference sequence). The CDR3 region has the DNA TGTGCCAGCAGCTTAGTAGGAGGGAGAGGGACCTACAATGAGCAGTTCTTC. It codes for CASSLVGGRGTYNEQFF.

V and J are TRBV4-3 and TRBJ2-2; D not resolved. Trimming shortened V by 1 base and J by 6 bases, and 9 bases separated the two germline ends. Looked up from germline, CDR1 is LGHNA and CDR2 is YSLEER. This CDR3 is 14 amino acids long. DNA for the CDR3: TGCGCCAGCAGCCAAGCCCAGTATCCCGGGGAGCTGTTTTTT. This gives the protein CASSQAQYPGELFF.

The rearrangement joins TRBV5-1 to TRBJ2-5; D perhaps matches TRBD1 (6 bases). This CDR3 contains 13 residues. Germline V gives CDR1 SGHRS, CDR2 YFSETQ. Trimming removed 2 bases from V and 3 bases from J, with 8 bases in between. CDR3 protein: CASSFSGEETQYF. The CDR3 coding sequence is TGCGCCAGCAGCTTTTCAGGGGAAGAGACCCAGTACTTC.

The chain links TRBV7-2 to TRBJ2-3, with 12 bases fitting TRBD2. Per the germline V gene, CDR1 is SGHTA and CDR2 is FQGNSA. Trimming at V came to 0 bases and at J to 5 bases, leaving 9 bases not matched to a gene. This CDR3 has 18 amino acids. CDR3: CASSLANLAGGQGDTQYF. CDR3 in DNA: TGTGCCAGCAGCTTAGCCAACCTAGCGGGGGGGCAGGGAGATACGCAGTATTTT.

The V call is TRBV14, the J call TRBJ2-1; 10 bases are a match to TRBD2. Per the germline V gene, CDR1 is SGHDN and CDR2 is FVKESK. V trimming: 3 bases; J trimming: 6 bases; junction bases outside the gene matches: 8. This CDR3 has 16 amino acids. The CDR3 DNA reads TGTGCCAGCAGCCAGAGGGTGAGCGGGAGGGGCAATGAGCAGTTCTTC. Encoded protein: CASSQRVSGRGNEQFF. Using reference TRBV14 and TRBJ2-1 for the parts outside the CDR3, the full variable domain is EAGVTQFPSHSVIEKGQTVTLRCDPISGHDNLYWYRRVMGKEIKFLLHFVKESKQDESGMPNNRFLAERTGGTYSTLKVQPAELEDSGVYFCASSQRVSGRGNEQFFGPGTRLTVL.

V and J are TRBV10-3 and TRBJ2-7, with 12 bases that match TRBD1. The ends lost 10 bases at V and 5 bases at J; junction bases unmatched: 12. Germline lookup yields CDR1 ENHRY and CDR2 SYGVKD. This CDR3 comprises 15 residues. CDR3 region: CATKKGRDRGHEQYV. The CDR3 DNA sequence: TGTGCCACGAAGAAGGGCCGGGACAGGGGGCACGAGCAGTACGTC.

The CDR3, as DNA: TGTGCCAGCAGCCCCCGGGACTCCCATTCCCCCGGGGAGCTGTTTTTT. Its translation: CASSPRDSHSPGELFF. V and J are TRBV11-3 and TRBJ2-2, with D tentatively TRBD2 (6 bases). The CDR3 runs to 16 residues. V was pared by 5 bases and J by 6 bases, with 19 bases between. In germline, CDR1 is SGHNT, CDR2 YENEEA.

This clone was seen once. The CDR3 nucleotides read TGTGCCAGTAATAACGGGAGGGGGTCGAACACTGAAGCTTTCTTT. Protein sequence: CASNNGRGSNTEAFF. This chain uses TRBV19 with TRBJ1-1; tentatively, D is TRBD1 (6 bases). The CDR3 has 15 residues. Trimming cost V 7 bases and J 1 base, with 16 bases left between them. Germline CDR1 is LNHDA and CDR2 is SQIVND (reference sequence).

This CDR3 reads CASSLGRKTRPETQYF. Written as DNA, the CDR3 is TGTGCCAGCAGCTTAGGGAGGAAGACTAGGCCCGAGACGCAGTATTTT. This chain joins TRBV7-2 and TRBJ2-3, with D possibly matching TRBD2 (6 bases). The CDR3 covers 16 residues. Trimming cost V 1 base and J 9 bases, with 20 bases left between them. Germline loops: CDR1 SGHTA, CDR2 FQGNSA.

The rearrangement joins TRBV9 to TRBJ1-1; D remains ambiguous. This CDR3 is 14 amino acids long. Germline V gene sequence: CDR1 SGDLS, CDR2 YYNGEE. The V and J ends lost 0 bases and 1 base respectively, with 7 bases between them. The CDR3 DNA reads TGTGCCAGCAGCGTAGGACGGTCGAACACTGAAGCTTTCTTT. As protein: CASSVGRSNTEAFF.

The chain joins TRBV18 to TRBJ1-3, with D tentatively TRBD1 (5 bases). In germline, CDR1 is KGHSH, CDR2 LQKENI. This CDR3 region has 16 residues. V was shortened by 5 bases and J by 2 bases, with 16 bases between the two germline ends. The CDR3 region has the DNA TGTGCCAGCTCAAAGTGGGACGATAACACTGGAAACACCATATATTTT. Its translation: CASSKWDDNTGNTIYF.